Shown below are 25 T cell receptor beta chains from a single sample sequenced in a study of blood T cell repertoires in COVID-19. Assay: immunoSEQ multiplex PCR; the TCRdb copy retains only in-frame clones and omits some. The table lists hundreds of thousands of clones, approximately 90% of them singletons. Sequenced: peripheral blood. Every receptor here comes from a man in his late teens or twenties with COVID-19, enrolled during active disease.

The V gene is TRBV13, the J gene TRBJ2-7; 7 nucleotides agree with TRBD2. Germline CDR1 is PRHDT and CDR2 is FYEKMQ (reference sequence). This CDR3 contains 15 residues. The junction had 3 bases not matched to a gene; V was cut back by 0 bases and J by 1 base. CDR3 region: CASSLGLAASYEQYF. The CDR3 DNA is TGTGCCAGCAGCTTAGGGCTAGCGGCTTCCTACGAGCAGTACTTC.

The chain carries TRBV28 and TRBJ1-1; D is possibly TRBD1 (5 bases). There are 17 residues in the CDR3. CDR1 is MDHEN and CDR2 is SYDVKM in the germline V gene. V was clipped by 5 bases and J by 6 bases, with 25 bases between them. As DNA, the CDR3 is TGTGCCAGCAGTGCACACACTAGATGGGGGGGAACGCCTGAAGCTTTCTTT. Translation: CASSAHTRWGGTPEAFF. Full variable domain (outside the CDR3, taken from reference TRBV28 and TRBJ1-1): DVKVTQSSRYLVKRTGEKVFLECVQDMDHENMFWYRQDPGLGLRLIYFSYDVKMKEKGDIPEGYSVSREKKERFSLILESASTNQTSMYLCASSAHTRWGGTPEAFFGQGTRLTVV.

The rearrangement joins TRBV19 to TRBJ2-7; D may be TRBD1 (5 bases). CDR1 is LNHDA, CDR2 SQIVND, per germline (reference sequence). The CDR3 spans 14 residues. Deletions cut 5 bases from V and 2 bases from J, with 13 bases between. The CDR3 region has the DNA TGTGCCAGTAGTCAGGGCCCCTGGCCCTACGAGCAGTACTTC. Its protein product is CASSQGPWPYEQYF.

This sequence joins TRBV7-9 and TRBJ2-3; TRBD1 agrees at 7 bases. This CDR3 contains 16 residues. J was trimmed by 0 bases and V by 5 bases; bases with no gene match: 8. Looked up from germline, CDR1 is SEHNR and CDR2 is FQNEAQ (reference sequence). The CDR3: CASSQAQGLSTDTQYF. In DNA, the CDR3 is TGTGCCAGCAGCCAGGCACAGGGGCTGAGCACAGATACGCAGTATTTT.

The rearrangement links TRBV19 to TRBJ1-2; TRBD1 aligns across 8 bases. Germline trimming cut 7 bases from V and 9 bases from J; bases unmatched to any gene: 13. Germline lookup yields CDR1 LNHDA and CDR2 SQIVND (reference sequence). The CDR3 totals 14 residues. CDR3 residues: CASTPTGDIYSYTF. The CDR3 bases are TGTGCCAGTACTCCGACAGGGGATATTTATAGCTACACCTTC.

The CDR3 spells CASSPGPGDNYGYTF. The CDR3 bases are TGTGCCAGCTCACCAGGGCCAGGGGATAACTATGGCTACACCTTC. The genes are TRBV18 and TRBJ1-2; tentative D call: TRBD1 (6 bases). The CDR3 spans 15 residues. The germline V and J ends were trimmed by 2 bases and 1 base, with 11 bases remaining between them. Germline values: CDR1 KGHSH, CDR2 LQKENI.

CDR3 nucleotide sequence: TGTGCCAGCAGCGCTTGGGGCCCCTACGAGCAGTACTTC. Its protein is CASSAWGPYEQYF. The chain uses TRBV7-2 and TRBJ2-7; D might be TRBD1 (5 bases). From germline, CDR1 is SGHTA and CDR2 FQGNSA. CDR3 length: 13 amino acids. The V gene lost 5 bases and the J gene lost 2 bases, with 10 bases spanning the gap.

V usage is TRBV2 and J usage is TRBJ2-1, with TRBD1 matching 10 bases. Germline V gives CDR1 SNHLY, CDR2 FYNNEI. V lost 3 bases and J lost 5; bases outside the gene matches: 1. The CDR3 has 14 amino acids. The CDR3 DNA reads TGTGCCAGCAGTGAGGGACAGGGGAACAATGAGCAGTTCTTC. Its protein product is CASSEGQGNNEQFF.

The DNA for the CDR3 is TGTGCCAGCAGTGAAAGGAGCGGGGGTGTTTACGAGCAGTACTTC. Amino acids: CASSERSGGVYEQYF. This chain connects TRBV2 to TRBJ2-7, with 8 positions matching TRBD2. The J segment lost 4 bases and the V segment lost 2 bases, leaving 7 bases of the junction unmatched. Germline V CDR1 and CDR2: SNHLY, FYNNEI. The CDR3 is 15 amino acids.

This clone occurred many times. The gene calls are TRBV6-4 and TRBJ1-3; D ambiguous. Germline assignment: CDR1 MRHNA and CDR2 SNTAGT. The length of the CDR3 is 13 residues. Trimming took 8 bases from V and 2 from J, leaving 10 bases between them. The CDR3 is CASQEGTGNTIYF. CDR3 nucleotide sequence: TGTGCCAGCCAGGAGGGTACTGGAAACACCATATATTTT.

J is TRBJ2-2 and V is TRBV6-5, with a tentative D call TRBD1 (5 bases). This CDR3 region has 15 residues. From germline, CDR1 is MNHEY and CDR2 SVGAGI. V lost 6 bases and J 0 bases, leaving 11 bases between the germline ends. CDR3 coding DNA: TGTGCCAGCAGCCTGACAGACGCGAACACCGGGGAGCTGTTTTTT. It specifies CASSLTDANTGELFF.

The chain carries TRBV2 and TRBJ2-5, with 12 positions matching TRBD2. V lost 3 bases, J lost 8 bases, and 7 bases stayed unmatched. The CDR3 has 15 residues. The germline V gene encodes CDR1 SNHLY and CDR2 FYNNEI. This CDR3 is CASSDGLAGGYTQYF. CDR3 nucleotide sequence: TGTGCCAGCAGTGACGGGCTAGCGGGGGGGTACACCCAGTACTTC.

The V gene is TRBV24-1, the J gene TRBJ2-5; 7 bases are a match to TRBD2. Per germline, CDR1 KGHDR and CDR2 SFDVKD. V lost 9 bases, J lost 4 bases, and 7 bases stayed unmatched. The CDR3 spans 13 residues. The DNA of the CDR3 is TGTGCCACCGGGGCCGCGGGGGTAGAGACCCAGTACTTC. Protein sequence: CATGAAGVETQYF.

The chain links TRBV21-1 to TRBJ1-5. TRBV21-1 is given as a pseudogene. The CDR3 sequence is 16 residues long. CDR3 nucleotide sequence: TGTGCCAGCAGCGTAACGGGAACCTATAGCAATCAGCCCCAGCATTTT. Translating gives CASSVTGTYSNQPQHF.

DNA for the CDR3: TGTGCCAGCAGCCAAGCTCGACAGGGAGATACGCAGTATTTT. It is translated as CASSQARQGDTQYF. The chain joins TRBV3-1 (or the pseudogene TRBV3-2) to TRBJ2-3; TRBD1 aligns across 7 bases. Germline CDR1 LGHDT, CDR2 YNNKEL (reference sequence). Trimming took 1 base from V and 5 from J; bases not matched to a gene: 3. The CDR3 has 14 residues.

This clone has only one observation. The V gene is TRBV7-5, the J gene TRBJ1-5. TRBV7-5 is a recognized pseudogene. The CDR3 consists of 16 residues. The CDR3, as DNA: TGTGTCAGAAGCTCCCCAGGGAGGATCCTTAATCAGCCCCAGCATTTT. It yields the protein CVRSSPGRILNQPQHF.

This chain uses TRBV5-1 with TRBJ2-2; 7 bases fit TRBD2. Germline CDR1 SGHRS, CDR2 YFSETQ. This CDR3 has 16 amino acids. V shed 0 bases and J 3 bases; nucleotides not matched to a gene: 5. The CDR3 sequence: CASSLVAGEDTGELFF. CDR3 in DNA: TGCGCCAGCAGCTTGGTTGCGGGGGAAGACACCGGGGAGCTGTTTTTT.

The V call is TRBV2, the J call TRBJ1-2; no clear D. The V end was cut by 0 bases, the J end by 6 bases, with 14 bases between. The CDR3 extends over 15 amino acids. Germline CDR1 reads SNHLY; CDR2 reads FYNNEI. CDR3 DNA: TGTGCCAGCAGTGAAGCGCTTGCGTTCCAGGATGGCTACACCTTC. Its protein product is CASSEALAFQDGYTF.

The CDR3 region is CATTGTGIGEQYF. DNA of the CDR3: TGTGCCACCACCGGGACAGGGATCGGAGAGCAGTACTTC. The chain uses TRBV24-1 and TRBJ2-7; TRBD1 agrees at 9 bases. The ends lost 8 bases at V and 7 bases at J; junction bases unmatched: 8. This CDR3 has 13 residues. The germline V gene encodes CDR1 KGHDR and CDR2 SFDVKD.

The chain is built from TRBV29-1 and TRBJ2-7, with D perhaps TRBD2 (7 bases). V was shortened by 7 bases and J by 0 bases, with 16 bases between the two germline ends. The CDR3 is 14 residues long. CDR1 and CDR2 (germline): SQVTM, ANQGSEA. The CDR3 region is CSAVEGGASYEQYF. The CDR3 coding sequence is TGCAGCGCCGTGGAGGGGGGGGCCTCCTACGAGCAGTACTTC.

The J gene is TRBJ2-1, the V gene TRBV7-9; D is undetermined. V dropped 7 bases and J dropped 1 base, with 11 bases sitting between them. This CDR3 is built from 14 residues. Germline values: CDR1 SEHNR, CDR2 FQNEAQ (reference sequence). The CDR3 DNA sequence: TGTGCCAGCACCCTGACACCGTCCTACAATGAGCAGTTCTTC. It yields the protein CASTLTPSYNEQFF. Based on the CDR3 plus reference TRBV7-9 and TRBJ2-1, the full variable domain is DTGVSQNPRHKITKRGQNVTFRCDPISEHNRLYWYRQTLGQGPEFLTYFQNEAQLEKSRLLSDRFSAERPKGSFSTLEIQRTEQGDSAMYLCASTLTPSYNEQFFGPGTRLTVL.

This chain connects TRBV7-2 to TRBJ1-1, with D unresolved. In germline, CDR1 is SGHTA, CDR2 FQGNSA. This CDR3 has 14 residues. V shed 3 bases and J shed 0 bases, with 8 bases lying between them. The CDR3 reads CASSFTPMNTEAFF. The CDR3, as DNA: TGTGCCAGCAGCTTCACTCCAATGAACACTGAAGCTTTCTTT.

The chain couples TRBV27 to TRBJ2-7; D not resolved. V lost 7 bases and J lost 0, with 4 bases in between. This CDR3 has 11 residues. CDR1 is MNHEY and CDR2 is SMNVEV in the germline V gene (reference sequence). In DNA form, the CDR3 reads TGTGCCAGCACCCACTCCTACGAGCAGTACTTC. Translated: CASTHSYEQYF.

The CDR3 nucleotides read TGTGCCAGCAGCAAGACCGGGACTAGCGGGACGGAGCAGTTCTTC. It is translated as CASSKTGTSGTEQFF. The chain recombines TRBV7-3 with TRBJ2-1, with TRBD2 matching over 13 bases. The length of the CDR3 is 15 residues. Trimming at V came to 5 bases and at J to 10 bases, leaving 8 bases not matched to a gene. CDR1 is SGHTA, CDR2 FQGTGA, per germline.

V is TRBV27 and J is TRBJ1-1, with a tentative D call TRBD1 (6 bases). The V and J ends lost 5 bases and 3 bases respectively, with 19 bases between them. The germline gives CDR1 MNHEY, CDR2 SMNVEV (reference sequence). CDR3 length: 16 residues. In DNA, the CDR3 is TGTGCCAGCAGTCTGTACCGGGGGGGCGGTGACACTGAAGCTTTCTTT. Translated, it gives CASSLYRGGGDTEAFF.